This TCR beta chain was retrieved from a study of shared clonotypes between healthy human individuals. Study results and limitations: Sampling used blood alone; tissue repertoires probably differ.

About this clone: Its target is unknown.

The length of the CDR3 is 18 residues. Deletions cut 6 bases from V and 3 bases from J, with 25 bases between. The germline V gene has CDR1 MNHEY and CDR2 SMNVEV (reference sequence). Produced via immunoSEQ multiplex PCR; TCRdb's table is partial and in-frame only. The sample has 2,500,000 or so clones; approximately 90% are singletons. Sequenced: naive CD4+ T cells from PBMCs. Regarding subset: CD45RA+ positively selected. The chain has TRBV27 and TRBJ2-3; tentatively, D is TRBD2 (5 bases). The receptor was derived from a man between 18 and 29 years old in good health. Some clones in this sample may be carry-over from other donors' samples. The CDR3 loop reads CASSLRYRGIVKTDTQYF. The CDR3 DNA reads TGTGCCAGCAGCCTACGATATCGGGGAATTGTGAAAACAGATACGCAGTATTTT.